The 10 T cell receptor beta chains given below trace back to one sample, sequenced in a study of shared clonotypes between healthy human individuals (dated by TCRdb to 2019 to 2021). CD8 naive samples consisted of CD45RO-negative cells that were positively selected for CCR7, yielding a CD45RA+CCR7+ population without TemRA cells. The library was prepared using the immunoSEQ multiplex PCR assay. In TCRdb, the immuneACCESS table is reduced to in-frame sequences with V and J assigned. These tables do not hold every clone; where another copy was compared, an unresolved V gene accounts for under half, and the others remain unexplained. The sample yields about 1.9 million clones; just under 95% were counted once. Together, the top ten hold about 1.6% of the sample. The material sequenced was naive CD8+ T cells from PBMCs. The label giving this sample's cell subset or site can be read as: CD45RA+CCR7+. Receptors were obtained from a man younger than 35 in good health. Some clones in this sample may be carry-over from other donors' samples.

The chain joins TRBV5-6 to TRBJ2-7; 7 bases line up with TRBD1. Trimming at V came to 1 base and at J to 2 bases, leaving 9 bases not matched to a gene. The CDR3 runs to 16 residues. Germline V gene sequence: CDR1 SGHDT, CDR2 YYEEEE. CDR3: CASSLRGDSWPYEQYF. The CDR3 DNA sequence: TGTGCCAGCAGCTTGCGAGGGGACAGTTGGCCCTACGAGCAGTACTTC.

The V call is TRBV5-1, the J call TRBJ1-1, with 7 positions matching TRBD1. V lost 4 bases and J lost 4; bases outside the gene matches: 7. Germline V CDR1 and CDR2: SGHRS, YFSETQ. The CDR3 contains 14 residues. CDR3 sequence reads: CASSARDSSTEAFF. For the CDR3, the DNA is TGCGCCAGCAGCGCCCGGGACAGCAGCACTGAAGCTTTCTTT.

This clone was observed a single time. The DNA of the CDR3 is TGTGCCAGTAGTTGGACCACGAATTCGGCCTACGAGCAGTACTTC. Translating it yields CASSWTTNSAYEQYF. The J gene is TRBJ2-7, the V gene TRBV19; unclear D gene. CDR3 length: 15 amino acids. The germline V gene has CDR1 LNHDA and CDR2 SQIVND (reference sequence). Trimming took 5 bases from V and 2 from J, leaving 16 bases between them.

The chain employs TRBV4-1 and TRBJ2-1; D might be TRBD2 (5 bases). This CDR3 is built from 16 residues. With 4 bases removed from V and 0 bases from J, the gap between germline ends came to 13 bases. Per the germline V gene, CDR1 is MGHRA and CDR2 is YSYEKL. The CDR3 protein is CASSRNSDSSYNEQFF. The CDR3 DNA sequence: TGCGCCAGCAGCCGAAATAGCGATTCCTCCTACAATGAGCAGTTCTTC.

The gene calls are TRBV7-9 and TRBJ2-5, with TRBD2 as a possible D gene (5 bases). Germline CDR1 SEHNR, CDR2 FQNEAQ (reference sequence). CDR3 size: 14 residues. The V gene lost 3 bases and the J gene lost 5 bases, with 13 bases spanning the gap. CDR3 sequence: CASSLTPPGETQYF. CDR3 nucleotides: TGTGCCAGCAGCTTGACTCCTCCGGGGGAGACCCAGTACTTC.

The chain employs TRBV4-3 and TRBJ2-1; 8 bases align to TRBD2. This CDR3 is 15 amino acids long. Germline CDR1 LGHNA, CDR2 YSLEER. J gave up 8 bases and V 1 base, and 7 bases lay outside the gene matches. CDR3 DNA sequence: TGCGCCAGCAGCCAAGTTTTAGCGGGAAAATATGAGCAGTTCTTC. It translates to CASSQVLAGKYEQFF.

V is TRBV15 and J is TRBJ2-2, with TRBD1 identical over 7 bases. The CDR3 has 16 amino acids. Germline trimming cut 2 bases from V and 2 bases from J; bases unmatched to any gene: 5. Per the germline V gene, CDR1 is LNHNV and CDR2 is YYDKDF (reference sequence). The CDR3 DNA reads as TGTGCCACCAGCAGACCGGGACAGCATAACACCGGGGAGCTGTTTTTT. It codes for CATSRPGQHNTGELFF. Combining the CDR3 with reference TRBV15 and TRBJ2-2 gives the whole variable domain DAMVIQNPRYQVTQFGKPVTLSCSQTLNHNVMYWYQQKSSQAPKLLFHYYDKDFNNEADTPDNFQSRRPNTSFCFLDIRSPGLGDTAMYLCATSRPGQHNTGELFFGEGSRLTVL.

The chain uses TRBV4-2 and TRBJ2-1; unclear D gene. Germline V gives CDR1 LGHNA, CDR2 YNFKEQ. The CDR3 is made up of 13 amino acids. Trimming cost V 4 bases and J 5 bases, with 9 bases left between them. The CDR3 DNA sequence: TGTGCCAGCAGCCCGGTCCGTAACAATGAGCAGTTCTTC. The encoded protein is CASSPVRNNEQFF.

The genes are TRBV6-1 and TRBJ2-7, with D possibly being TRBD2 (6 bases). The ends were cut back, 1 base at V and 1 base at J, with 20 bases in the middle. Germline V CDR1 and CDR2: MNHNS, SASEGT. The CDR3 is 18 amino acids. CDR3 loop: CASSEESMWGELSYEQYF. The CDR3 nucleotides are TGTGCCAGCAGTGAAGAATCTATGTGGGGGGAGTTATCCTACGAGCAGTACTTC.

V usage is TRBV5-4 and J usage is TRBJ2-2; no clear D gene. Germline CDR1 and CDR2: SGHNT and YYREEE (reference sequence). Between the trimmed V and J ends, which lost 0 bases and 5 bases, there was a span of 8 bases. The CDR3 runs 14 residues. The CDR3 sequence: CASSLVPGTGELFF. The CDR3 DNA follows: TGTGCCAGCAGCTTGGTGCCCGGTACCGGGGAGCTGTTTTTT.